These 21 T cell receptor beta chains originate from one sample sequenced in a study of control samples from healthy donors and cancer patients. Produced via immunoSEQ multiplex PCR; TCRdb's table is partial and in-frame only. The sample has about 170,000 clones; roughly 91% are singletons. Sequencing was performed on blood. The receptors derive from a woman aged 25 to 39 in good health.

The rearrangement links TRBV7-8 to TRBJ2-5; D gene uncertain. Trimming cost V 2 bases and J 2 bases, with 9 bases left between them. Germline-derived CDR1 and CDR2 are SGHVS and FQNEAQ. The CDR3 runs 14 residues. The chain's CDR3 is CASSLSRIQETQYF. CDR3 nucleotide sequence: TGTGCCAGCAGCTTATCACGGATACAAGAGACCCAGTACTTC.

Turning to this clone: Other DNA sequences of this sample code for an identical CDR3. The chain joins TRBV6-1 to TRBJ2-6; D is unclear. The V end lost 3 bases, the J end lost 0 bases, and 6 bases lay between the germline ends. This CDR3 has 15 amino acids. The germline gives CDR1 MNHNS, CDR2 SASEGT. The chain's CDR3 is CASSEASSGANVLTF. DNA of the CDR3: TGTGCCAGCAGTGAGGCCTCCTCTGGGGCCAACGTCCTGACTTTC.

The V and J genes are TRBV2 and TRBJ2-1; TRBD2 agrees at 8 bases. Trimming at V came to 0 bases and at J to 2 bases, leaving 0 bases not matched to a gene. Germline CDR1 is SNHLY and CDR2 is FYNNEI. The CDR3 spans 15 residues. The CDR3 is CASSEASGTYNEQFF. The CDR3 bases are TGTGCCAGCAGTGAAGCTAGCGGGACCTACAATGAGCAGTTCTTC. The whole variable domain, filled in from reference TRBV2 and TRBJ2-1, reads EPEVTQTPSHQVTQMGQEVILRCVPISNHLYFYWYRQILGQKVEFLVSFYNNEISEKSEIFDDQFSVERPDGSNFTLKIRSTKLEDSAMYFCASSEASGTYNEQFFGPGTRLTVL.

This clone appeared a single time. V usage is TRBV12-3 or TRBV12-4 and J usage is TRBJ1-4; D possibly corresponds to TRBD1 (6 bases). Trimming took off 6 bases at V and 7 bases at J, with 12 bases between the two ends. This CDR3 is 13 amino acids long. The CDR3 region is CASRLTGFEKLFF. Written as DNA, the CDR3 is TGTGCCAGCAGACTCACAGGGTTTGAAAAACTGTTTTTT.

This chain connects TRBV21-1 to TRBJ2-3; the listed D gene, TRBD1, was not tested against the DNA. TRBV21-1 is given as a pseudogene. CDR3 size: 18 residues. CDR3 DNA sequence: TGTGCCGCCTGGGGACAGGGCGATACGGGGGGGAGCACAGATACGCAGTATTTT. Residues: CAAWGQGDTGGSTDTQYF.

The chain recombines TRBV18 with TRBJ2-1, with 8 bases aligning to TRBD1. V shed 2 bases and J 2 bases; nucleotides not matched to a gene: 5. The CDR3 covers 16 residues. Germline-derived CDR1 and CDR2 are KGHSH and LQKENI. CDR3 in amino acids: CASSPLQGVAYNEQFF. The CDR3 region has the DNA TGTGCCAGCTCACCATTACAGGGGGTAGCCTACAATGAGCAGTTCTTC.

The V call is TRBV11-3, the J call TRBJ2-5; 7 bases agree with TRBD2. CDR1 is SGHNT and CDR2 is YENEEA in the germline V gene. V trimming: 5 bases; J trimming: 1 base; junction bases outside the gene matches: 4. This CDR3 has 14 residues. The CDR3 is CASSGPSGQETQYF. The CDR3 nucleotides read TGTGCCAGCAGCGGCCCTAGCGGCCAAGAGACCCAGTACTTC.

This chain links TRBV21-1 with TRBJ1-5; TRBD1, the table's D call, was not compared with the DNA. TRBV21-1 is termed a pseudogene. The CDR3 is made up of 18 amino acids. CDR3 residues: CASSKESSQRYSNQPQHF. CDR3 nucleotide sequence: TGTGCCAGCAGCAAAGAGTCTTCACAACGATATAGCAATCAGCCCCAGCATTTT.

This clone has a single count. The rearrangement links TRBV3-1 (or the pseudogene TRBV3-2) to TRBJ2-3; 10 bases match TRBD2. Losses at the gene ends were 3 bases for V and 2 bases for J; bases not matched to a gene: 5. This CDR3 comprises 16 residues. CDR1 is LGHDT and CDR2 is YNNKEL in the germline V gene (reference sequence). CDR3 residues: CASSQSGRAVTDTQYF. The CDR3 DNA is TGTGCCAGCAGCCAGAGCGGGAGGGCGGTCACAGATACGCAGTATTTT.

The gene calls are TRBV15 and TRBJ1-1; 7 bases line up with TRBD1. Germline V gene sequence: CDR1 LNHNV, CDR2 YYDKDF (reference sequence). V gave up 0 bases and J gave up 6 bases; unmatched junction bases: 7. This CDR3 region has 15 residues. As DNA, the CDR3 is TGTGCCACCAGCAGAGATCGGGAGGGGGCGGCTGAAGCTTTCTTT. Amino acids: CATSRDREGAAEAFF.

This clone was detected only once. The CDR3 DNA reads as TGTGCCAGCAGCCAAACAGGGGATAACTATGGCTACACCTTC. The encoded protein is CASSQTGDNYGYTF. This rearrangement joins TRBV4-2 to TRBJ1-2, with 7 bases lining up with TRBD1. With V trimmed by 2 bases and J by 1 base, 1 base remained unmatched. CDR1 and CDR2 (germline): LGHNA, YNFKEQ. The CDR3 sequence is 14 residues long.

V gene TRBV28 combines with J gene TRBJ2-7; TRBD1 matches at 7 bases. V lost 6 bases, J lost 2 bases, and 4 bases stayed unmatched. Per the germline V gene, CDR1 is MDHEN and CDR2 is SYDVKM. This CDR3 is built from 13 residues. The CDR3 sequence is CASRKGQTYEQYF. The DNA for the CDR3 is TGTGCCAGCAGGAAGGGACAGACCTACGAGCAGTACTTC.

Concerning this clone: Other DNA sequences in the same sample also yield this CDR3. J is TRBJ2-1 and V is TRBV5-6, with D uncertain. The CDR3 contains 11 residues. Germline V gene lookup returns CDR1 SGHDT and CDR2 YYEEEE. V was clipped by 4 bases and J by 4 bases, with 3 bases between them. For the CDR3, the DNA is TGTGCCAGCAGCCTATACAATGAGCAGTTCTTC. Translating it yields CASSLYNEQFF.

The chain uses TRBV7-9 and TRBJ1-4; tentatively, D is TRBD1 (5 bases). With 1 base removed from V and 4 bases from J, the gap between germline ends came to 7 bases. This CDR3 is built from 14 residues. Germline CDR1 SEHNR, CDR2 FQNEAQ (reference sequence). CDR3 sequence: CASSLGDGNEKLFF. The DNA for the CDR3 is TGTGCCAGCAGCTTAGGGGACGGTAATGAAAAACTGTTTTTT.

This rearrangement joins TRBV19 to TRBJ1-3; D gene uncertain. Germline V gene data show CDR1 as LNHDA and CDR2 as SQIVND (reference sequence). V gave up 4 bases and J gave up 4 bases, with 14 bases separating them. The CDR3 has 15 amino acids. CDR3 in DNA: TGTGCCAGTAGTAATTCTGGCAGGCTCGGAAACACCATATATTTT. Amino acid sequence: CASSNSGRLGNTIYF.

The J gene is TRBJ2-1, the V gene TRBV11-2, with TRBD2 identical over 9 bases. Trimming cost V 2 bases and J 7 bases; bases outside gene matches: 3. CDR1 and CDR2 from the germline V gene are SGHAT and FQNNGV. The CDR3 has 14 residues. The CDR3 loop is CASSLKLAGNEQFF. The CDR3 coding sequence is TGTGCCAGCAGCTTAAAGCTAGCGGGAAATGAGCAGTTCTTC.

The V and J genes are TRBV28 and TRBJ2-1; perhaps TRBD2 as D (5 bases). Germline CDR1 reads MDHEN; CDR2 reads SYDVKM. V lost 3 bases and J 4 bases, leaving 10 bases between the germline ends. This CDR3 contains 14 residues. The CDR3 here is CASSFLERYNEQFF. DNA of the CDR3: TGTGCCAGCAGTTTCTTGGAGCGGTACAATGAGCAGTTCTTC.

The chain combines TRBV7-2 with TRBJ2-5, with 8 bases matching TRBD1. V was pared by 1 base and J by 5 bases, with 9 bases of the junction left unmatched. From germline, CDR1 is SGHTA and CDR2 FQGNSA. The CDR3 has 16 residues. The CDR3 DNA follows: TGTGCCAGCAGCTTAGATGGGGCAGGGGGCGGGGAGACCCAGTACTTC. It encodes CASSLDGAGGGETQYF. The whole variable domain, remainder taken from reference TRBV7-2 and TRBJ2-5, is GAGVSQSPSNKVTEKGKDVELRCDPISGHTALYWYRQSLGQGLEFLIYFQGNSAPDKSGLPSDRFSAERTGGSVSTLTIQRTQQEDSAVYLCASSLDGAGGGETQYFGPGTRLLVL.

The V call is TRBV7-3, the J call TRBJ2-7; the match to TRBD2 covers 9 bases. CDR1 SGHTA and CDR2 FQGTGA come from the germline V gene. V was pared by 5 bases and J by 2 bases, with 7 bases of the junction left unmatched. The CDR3 has 15 residues. CDR3 nucleotides: TGTGCCAGCAGCCCAGTAGCGGGAGCGACCTACGAGCAGTACTTC. It encodes CASSPVAGATYEQYF.

In the case of this clone: Other DNA sequences of this sample code for an identical CDR3. V and J are TRBV5-1 and TRBJ1-1; tentatively, D is TRBD1 (5 bases). Trimming removed 4 bases at V and 1 base at J, with 14 bases between. This CDR3 contains 15 residues. Per germline, CDR1 SGHRS and CDR2 YFSETQ. CDR3 in DNA: TGCGCCAGCAGCCTAGAGGGACCCCCGAACACTGAAGCTTTCTTT. It specifies CASSLEGPPNTEAFF.

The genes are TRBV18 and TRBJ2-1; 10 bases fit TRBD2. CDR3 length equals 15 residues. Germline trimming cut 3 bases from V and 5 bases from J; bases unmatched to any gene: 4. Germline CDR1 is KGHSH and CDR2 is LQKENI. The CDR3 nucleotides read TGTGCCAGCTCACCCCCCCTAGCGGGGGACAATGAGCAGTTCTTC. This encodes CASSPPLAGDNEQFF.